The clone carrying this T cell receptor (beta chain) was observed a single time. Its antigen is undetermined. This entry is derived from a study of cytotoxic CD8 clonotypes in ibrutinib-treated CLL. Study background: Partial responders around 24, complete 2; about 12 progressed and 14 stayed in remission by median 68 months.

Sequencing used immunoSEQ multiplex PCR; TCRdb keeps in-frame clones, though not all of them. The table records around 92,000 clones, approximately 80% of them present only once. Per the germline V gene, CDR1 is SGHTA and CDR2 is FQGNSA. After removal of 1 base from V and 4 bases from J, the junction contained 8 bases not matched to a gene. The length of the CDR3 is 17 residues. General study points: Sustained-remission and progressing patients' sampling times differed. Rare overall, public clonotypes shrank or held steady under therapy.

The origin of this receptor is a human donor with chronic lymphocytic leukemia. This chain uses TRBV7-2 with TRBJ2-3; 10 bases fit TRBD2. The starting material was PBMCs, obtained after 24 months of ibrutinib treatment. The CDR3, as DNA: TGTGCCAGCAGCTTAGGGAGACTAGCGGGCGTGGCAGATACGCAGTATTTT. Encoded protein: CASSLGRLAGVADTQYF. The variable domain in full, with the rest retrieved from reference TRBV7-2 and TRBJ2-3, is GAGVSQSPSNKVTEKGKDVELRCDPISGHTALYWYRQSLGQGLEFLIYFQGNSAPDKSGLPSDRFSAERTGGSVSTLTIQRTQQEDSAVYLCASSLGRLAGVADTQYFGPGTRLTVL.